The TCR beta chain described here comes from a study of blood T cell repertoires in COVID-19. Study in general: Sample material is recorded as cDNA or gDNA derived from T cells, B-cell-depleted T cells, or PBMCs.

The germline V and J ends were trimmed by 1 base and 9 bases, with 4 bases remaining between them. There are 11 residues in the CDR3. Per germline, CDR1 LGHDT and CDR2 YNNKEL (reference sequence). On this clone: Other nucleotide sequences from this sample produce the same CDR3.

Per the study methods: For nucleated cells, counts were estimated from reference gene primer amplification. Some clones are missing from TCRdb's copy, which holds only in-frame ones; the method was immunoSEQ multiplex PCR. V and J calls plus clone size are reproduced from that table; the DNA served to infer D and trimming. The table includes 200,000 to 300,000 clones, around 85% detected once. Sequenced input: peripheral blood. This clonotype was obtained from a woman of 80 years or more with acute or convalescent COVID-19. The chain carries TRBV3-1 (or the pseudogene TRBV3-2) and TRBJ2-1; no clear D gene. The CDR3 nucleotides read TGTGCCAGCAGCCAAGGGGCTGAGCAGTTCTTC. Protein product: CASSQGAEQFF.